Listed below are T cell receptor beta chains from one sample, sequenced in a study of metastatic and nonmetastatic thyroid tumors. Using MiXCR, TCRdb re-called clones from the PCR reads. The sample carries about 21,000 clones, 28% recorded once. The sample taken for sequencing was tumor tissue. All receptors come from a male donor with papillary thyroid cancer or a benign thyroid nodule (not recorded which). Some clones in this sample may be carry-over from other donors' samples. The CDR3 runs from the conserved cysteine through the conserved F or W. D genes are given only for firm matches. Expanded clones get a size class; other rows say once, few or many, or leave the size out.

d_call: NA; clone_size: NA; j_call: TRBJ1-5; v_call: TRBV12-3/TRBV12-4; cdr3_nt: TGTGCCAGCACCCCTGACGGGAGGGGTCAGCCCCAGCATTTT; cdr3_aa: CASTPDGRGQPQHF
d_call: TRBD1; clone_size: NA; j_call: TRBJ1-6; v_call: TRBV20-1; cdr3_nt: TGCAGTGCTTACCGACAGGGGGCGCATTCACCCCTCCACTTT; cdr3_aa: CSAYRQGAHSPLHF
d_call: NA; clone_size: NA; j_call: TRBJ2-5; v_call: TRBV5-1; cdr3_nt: TGCGCCAGCAGCTTGGCCTCCCGGCCAGAAGAGACCCAGTACTTC; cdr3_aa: CASSLASRPEETQYF
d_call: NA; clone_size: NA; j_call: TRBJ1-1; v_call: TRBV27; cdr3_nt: TGTGCCAGCAGTTTACGATGGACGGAATTGAACACTGAAGCTTTCTTT; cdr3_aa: CASSLRWTELNTEAFF
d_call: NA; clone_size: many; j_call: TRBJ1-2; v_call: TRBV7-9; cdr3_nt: TGTGCCAGCGGGGAGGTTGGGGGGGATGGCTACACCTTC; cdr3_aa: CASGEVGGDGYTF
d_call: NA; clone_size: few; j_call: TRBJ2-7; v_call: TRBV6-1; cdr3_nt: TGTGCCAGCTTCAGGGACGGAGAAGTGTCCCACGAGCAGTACTTC; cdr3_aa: CASFRDGEVSHEQYF
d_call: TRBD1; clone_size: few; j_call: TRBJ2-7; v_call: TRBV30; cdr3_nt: TGTGCCTGGAGTAAAGACAGGGACGACGAGCAGTACTTC; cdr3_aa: CAWSKDRDDEQYF
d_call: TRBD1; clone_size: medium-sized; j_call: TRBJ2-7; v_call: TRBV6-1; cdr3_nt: TGTGCCAGCAGTGCACAGGGGAACGAGCAGTACTTC; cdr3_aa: CASSAQGNEQYF
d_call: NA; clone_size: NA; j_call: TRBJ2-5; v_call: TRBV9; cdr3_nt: TGTGCCAGCAGCCTGGGGACCGTTCAAGAGACCCAGTACTTC; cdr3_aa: CASSLGTVQETQYF
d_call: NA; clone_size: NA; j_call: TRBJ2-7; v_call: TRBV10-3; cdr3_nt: TGTGCCACCGACCGGGCCAGAAAAGGCGAGCAGTACTTC; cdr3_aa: CATDRARKGEQYF
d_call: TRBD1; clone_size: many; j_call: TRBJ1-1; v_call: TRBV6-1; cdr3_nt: TGTGCCAGCAGTAGACAGGGTCCATGGAACACTGAAGCTTTCTTT; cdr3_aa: CASSRQGPWNTEAFF
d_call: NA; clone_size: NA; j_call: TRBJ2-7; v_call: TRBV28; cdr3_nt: TGTGCCAGCAGTTTTACTAGCCGGAGTGGCTACGAGCAGTACTTC; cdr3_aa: CASSFTSRSGYEQYF
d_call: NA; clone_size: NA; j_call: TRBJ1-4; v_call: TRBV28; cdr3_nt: TGTGCCAGCAGAGGGCAGTTCAATGAAAAACTGTTTTTT; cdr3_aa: CASRGQFNEKLFF